Listed below are T cell receptor beta chains from one sample, sequenced in a study of T cell responses to AZD1222 COVID-19 vaccine. Method: immunoSEQ multiplex PCR; TCRdb's copy keeps in-frame clones and lacks some. This sample carries over 100,000 clones, roughly nine tenths of them seen once, and the ten largest clones take 3% to 3.5%. The material was peripheral blood, obtained 28 days after the second dose of the MenACWY control vaccine. These receptors all come from an adult who received the MenACWY meningococcal vaccine as a control. Both conserved end residues are part of each CDR3. Fields, in order: CDR3 length, J gene, V gene, CDR3 protein.

>17|TRBJ1-6|TRBV19
CASSIGGAGPNNSPLHF
>15|TRBJ1-6|TRBV28
CASRSGTGHNSPLHF
>13|TRBJ1-5|TRBV7-8
CASSLFADQPQHF
>13|TRBJ2-1|TRBV7-9
CASSSGLANEQFF
>14|TRBJ1-1|TRBV6-5
CASSQRDSSTEAFF
>14|TRBJ2-5|TRBV7-2
CASSRRQGSETQYF
>14|TRBJ2-5|TRBV7-2
CASSLSRGQETQYF
>13|TRBJ2-1|TRBV2
CASSQERDGEQFF
>15|TRBJ1-2|TRBV18
CASSPRQGDLYGYTF
>16|TRBJ1-1|TRBV7-2
CASSLAPGLSNTEAFF
>14|TRBJ1-6|TRBV6-5
CASSSDRGLAPLHF
>14|TRBJ2-1|TRBV5-4
CASSLVSGRGEQFF
>15|TRBJ1-2|TRBV28
CASSTTGGAKNGYTF
>14|TRBJ2-7|TRBV7-9
CASSPSGAPYEQYF
>15|TRBJ2-7|TRBV11-1
CASSPGQGHSYEQYF
>12|TRBJ1-5|TRBV21-1
CASSKVSGVKHF
>16|TRBJ1-6|TRBV18
CASSRQGAGYNSPLHF
>15|TRBJ1-5|TRBV19
CASSSGQGRFQPQHF
>17|TRBJ2-1|TRBV4-3
CASSQDRSQGRFNEQFF
>14|TRBJ1-5|TRBV18
CASSAGVRNQPQHF
>13|TRBJ1-5|TRBV11-1
CASSLTADQPQHF
>12|TRBJ1-4|TRBV6-5
CASRQANEKLFF
>15|TRBJ2-1|TRBV5-6
CASSLARGLGNEQFF
>12|TRBJ1-1|TRBV7-9
CASSLVDSEAFF
>16|TRBJ2-5|TRBV9
CASSASDRGRQETQYF
>13|TRBJ2-7|TRBV23-1
CASSQDHSYEQYF
>17|TRBJ2-7|TRBV15
CATSRDSGGGFSYEQYF
>14|TRBJ2-7|TRBV29-1
CSIGPGAGLYEQYF
>14|TRBJ2-7|TRBV7-2
CASSLRRGLYEQYF